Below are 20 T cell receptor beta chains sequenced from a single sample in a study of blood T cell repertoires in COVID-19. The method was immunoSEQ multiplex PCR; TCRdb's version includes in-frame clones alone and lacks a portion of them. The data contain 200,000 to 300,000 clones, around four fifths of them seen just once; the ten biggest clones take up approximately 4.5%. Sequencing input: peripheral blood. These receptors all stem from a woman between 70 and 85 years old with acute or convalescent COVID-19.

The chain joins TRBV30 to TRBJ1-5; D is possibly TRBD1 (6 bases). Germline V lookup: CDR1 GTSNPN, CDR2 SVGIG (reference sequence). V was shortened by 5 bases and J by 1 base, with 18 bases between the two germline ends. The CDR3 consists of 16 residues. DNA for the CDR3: TGTGCCTGGTCTTGGGCTACAGGGCACAGCAATCAGCCCCAGCATTTT. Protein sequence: CAWSWATGHSNQPQHF.

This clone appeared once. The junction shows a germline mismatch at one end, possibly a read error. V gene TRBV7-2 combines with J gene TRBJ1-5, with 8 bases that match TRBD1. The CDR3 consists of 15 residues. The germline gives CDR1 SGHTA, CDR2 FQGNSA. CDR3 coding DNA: TGTGCCAGCAGTTTAGCACAGGGGGGAAATCAGCCCCAGCATTTT. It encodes CASSLAQGGNQPQHF.

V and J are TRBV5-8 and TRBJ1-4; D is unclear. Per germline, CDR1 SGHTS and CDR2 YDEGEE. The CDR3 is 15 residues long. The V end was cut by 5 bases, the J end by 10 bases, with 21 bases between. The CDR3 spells CASRTRSGGSPKLFF. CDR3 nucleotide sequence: TGTGCCAGCAGAACCAGGTCCGGTGGTTCCCCAAAACTGTTTTTT.

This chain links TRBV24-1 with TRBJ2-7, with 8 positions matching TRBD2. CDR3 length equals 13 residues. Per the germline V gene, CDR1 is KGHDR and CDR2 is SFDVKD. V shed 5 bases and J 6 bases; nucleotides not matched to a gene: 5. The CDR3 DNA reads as TGTGCCACCAGTGGGACTAGCTTCGGCGAGCAGTACTTC. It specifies CATSGTSFGEQYF.

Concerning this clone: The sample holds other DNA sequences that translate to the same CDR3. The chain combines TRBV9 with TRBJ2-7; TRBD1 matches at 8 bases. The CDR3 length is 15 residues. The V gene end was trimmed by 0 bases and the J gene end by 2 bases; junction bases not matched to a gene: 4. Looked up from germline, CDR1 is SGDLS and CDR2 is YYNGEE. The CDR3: CASSVETGGTYEQYF. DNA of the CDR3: TGTGCCAGCAGCGTAGAAACAGGGGGGACCTACGAGCAGTACTTC.

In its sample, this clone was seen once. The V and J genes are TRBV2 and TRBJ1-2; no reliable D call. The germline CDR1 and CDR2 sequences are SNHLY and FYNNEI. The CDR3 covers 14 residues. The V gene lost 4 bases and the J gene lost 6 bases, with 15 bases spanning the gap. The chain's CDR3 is CASSASGGIDGYTF. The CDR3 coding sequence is TGTGCCAGCAGTGCAAGCGGAGGAATAGATGGCTACACCTTC.

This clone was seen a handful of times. DNA for the CDR3: TGTGCCAGCAGCTCACCATGGGGCAGGGCTGAGAACACTGAAGCTTTCTTT. This codes for CASSSPWGRAENTEAFF. The chain is built from TRBV7-2 and TRBJ1-1, with D possibly TRBD1 on 5 matching bases. The CDR3 sequence is 17 residues long. The V gene's germline CDR1 is SGHTA and CDR2 FQGNSA. Trimming left V 4 bases short and J 1 base short, with 19 bases between.

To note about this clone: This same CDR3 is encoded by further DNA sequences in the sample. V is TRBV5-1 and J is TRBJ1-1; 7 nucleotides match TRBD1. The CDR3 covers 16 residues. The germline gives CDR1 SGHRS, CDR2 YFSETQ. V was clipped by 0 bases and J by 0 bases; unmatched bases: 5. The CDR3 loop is CASSLAAGGLNTEAFF. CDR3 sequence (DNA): TGCGCCAGCAGCTTGGCGGCAGGGGGACTGAACACTGAAGCTTTCTTT.

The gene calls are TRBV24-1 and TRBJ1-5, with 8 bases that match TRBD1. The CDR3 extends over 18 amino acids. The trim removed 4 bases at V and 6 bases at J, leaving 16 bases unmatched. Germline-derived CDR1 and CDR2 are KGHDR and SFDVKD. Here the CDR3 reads CATSDTRALQGASQPQHF. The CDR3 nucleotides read TGTGCCACCAGTGACACCCGTGCCTTGCAGGGGGCATCTCAGCCCCAGCATTTT.

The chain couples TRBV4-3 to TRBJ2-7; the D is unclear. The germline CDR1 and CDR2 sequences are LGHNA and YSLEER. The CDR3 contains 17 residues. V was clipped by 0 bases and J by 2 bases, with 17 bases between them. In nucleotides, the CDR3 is TGCGCCAGCAGCCAAGATCCCGTTAGCTCTTCAACCTACGAGCAGTACTTC. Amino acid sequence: CASSQDPVSSSTYEQYF.

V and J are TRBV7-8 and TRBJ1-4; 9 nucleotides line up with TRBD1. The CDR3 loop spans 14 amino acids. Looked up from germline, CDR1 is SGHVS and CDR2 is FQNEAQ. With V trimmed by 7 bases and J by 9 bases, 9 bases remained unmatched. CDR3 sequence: CASTLGTGNKKLFF. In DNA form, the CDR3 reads TGTGCCAGCACCCTCGGGACAGGGAACAAAAAACTGTTTTTT.

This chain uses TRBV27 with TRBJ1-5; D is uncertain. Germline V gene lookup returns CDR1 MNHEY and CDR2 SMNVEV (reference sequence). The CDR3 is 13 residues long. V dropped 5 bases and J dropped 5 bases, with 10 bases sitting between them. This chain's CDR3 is CASSLTSYQPQHF. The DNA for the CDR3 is TGTGCCAGCAGTCTCACTTCCTATCAGCCCCAGCATTTT.

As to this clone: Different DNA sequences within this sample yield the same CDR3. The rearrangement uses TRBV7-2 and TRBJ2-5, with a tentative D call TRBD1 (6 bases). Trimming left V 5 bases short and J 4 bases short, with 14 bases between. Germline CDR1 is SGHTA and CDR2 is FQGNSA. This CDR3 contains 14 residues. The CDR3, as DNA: TGTGCCAGCAGCCTGGCTGGGGGCCGAGAGACCCAGTACTTC. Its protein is CASSLAGGRETQYF.

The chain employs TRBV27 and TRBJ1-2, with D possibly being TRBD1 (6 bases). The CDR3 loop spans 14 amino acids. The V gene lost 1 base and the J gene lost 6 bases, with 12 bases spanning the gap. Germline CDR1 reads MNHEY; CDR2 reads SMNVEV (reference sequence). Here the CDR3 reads CASSLLRDTHGYTF. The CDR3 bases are TGTGCCAGCAGTTTATTAAGGGACACCCATGGCTACACCTTC.

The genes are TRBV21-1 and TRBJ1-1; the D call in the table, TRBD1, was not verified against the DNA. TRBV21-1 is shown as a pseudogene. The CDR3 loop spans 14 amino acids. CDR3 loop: CASSHRDTATEAFF. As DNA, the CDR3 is TGTGCCAGCAGCCACCGGGACACGGCTACTGAAGCTTTCTTT.

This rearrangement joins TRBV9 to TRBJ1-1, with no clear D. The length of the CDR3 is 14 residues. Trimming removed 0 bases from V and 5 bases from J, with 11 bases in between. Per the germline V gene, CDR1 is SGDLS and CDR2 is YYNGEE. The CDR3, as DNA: TGTGCCAGCAGCGTAGATGTAGGGAGTACTGAAGCTTTCTTT. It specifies CASSVDVGSTEAFF. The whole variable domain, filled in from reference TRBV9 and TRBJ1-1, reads DSGVTQTPKHLITATGQRVTLRCSPRSGDLSVYWYQQSLDQGLQFLIQYYNGEERAKGNILERFSAQQFPDLHSELNLSSLELGDSALYFCASSVDVGSTEAFFGQGTRLTVV.

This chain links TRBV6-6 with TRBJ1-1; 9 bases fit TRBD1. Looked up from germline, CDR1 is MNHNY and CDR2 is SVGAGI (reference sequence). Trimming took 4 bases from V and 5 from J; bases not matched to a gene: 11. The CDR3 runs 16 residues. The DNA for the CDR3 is TGTGCCAGCAGTTCCGGAGGGGGACAGGGAGGAACTGAAGCTTTCTTT. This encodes CASSSGGGQGGTEAFF.

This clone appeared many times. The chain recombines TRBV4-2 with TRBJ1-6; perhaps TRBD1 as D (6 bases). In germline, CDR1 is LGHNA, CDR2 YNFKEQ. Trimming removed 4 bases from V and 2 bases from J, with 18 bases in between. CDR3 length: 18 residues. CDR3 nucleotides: TGTGCCAGCAGCCGCCAATTCCCTAGGACAGCCTATAATTCACCCCTCCACTTT. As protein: CASSRQFPRTAYNSPLHF.

DNA for the CDR3: TGTGCCAGCAGCGCGGGGGTGACCGGGGAGCTGTTTTTT. Encoded protein: CASSAGVTGELFF. V is TRBV9 and J is TRBJ2-2; weak D call: TRBD2 (6 bases). CDR1 is SGDLS and CDR2 is YYNGEE in the germline V gene. The CDR3 is 13 residues long. The ends were cut back, 3 bases at V and 5 bases at J, with 8 bases in the middle.

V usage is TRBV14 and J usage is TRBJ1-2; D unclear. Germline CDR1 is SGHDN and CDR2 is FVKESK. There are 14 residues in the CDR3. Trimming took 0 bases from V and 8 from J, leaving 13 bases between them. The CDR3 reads CASSQDRQVYGYTF. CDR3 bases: TGTGCCAGCAGCCAAGATCGGCAGGTTTACGGCTACACCTTC.